A selection of T cell receptor beta chains follows, all from one sample in a study of monozygotic twins with inflammatory bowel disease. TCRdb reprocessed the 5' RACE reads and reports one entry per CDR3 protein, with no DNA. The listing contains 45,000 or so distinct CDR3 sequences. Material: blood. The source is a human donor with ulcerative colitis or Crohn's disease, or a healthy co-twin of an affected twin (not recorded which). CDR3s include the opening cysteine and the closing phenylalanine or tryptophan. Each record gives: J gene, V gene, CDR3 length, CDR3 protein.

J: TRBJ2-5; V: TRBV20-1; length: 12; CDR3: CSASGRVETQYF
J: TRBJ2-1; V: TRBV10-3; length: 14; CDR3: CATGTSGRSNEQFF
J: TRBJ2-1; V: TRBV29-1; length: 17; CDR3: CSVEDSSGALSYNEQFF
J: TRBJ2-3; V: TRBV5-4; length: 14; CDR3: CASSLTGTTDTQYF
J: TRBJ1-1; V: TRBV5-1; length: 15; CDR3: CASSLAEAGDTEAFF
J: TRBJ2-3; V: TRBV24-1; length: 12; CDR3: CATGRDTDTQYF
J: TRBJ2-1; V: TRBV15; length: 15; CDR3: CATSRAESLMGEQFF
J: TRBJ1-1; V: TRBV6-1; length: 15; CDR3: CASSQGPGSSTEAFF
J: TRBJ2-2; V: TRBV5-1; length: 16; CDR3: CASRLGQAGWTGELFF
J: TRBJ2-7; V: TRBV20-1; length: 15; CDR3: CSASRGSGRADEQYF
J: TRBJ2-6; V: TRBV10-2; length: 17; CDR3: CASRGEQALAGANVLTF
J: TRBJ2-7; V: TRBV2; length: 15; CDR3: CASSQAPNTIVEQYF
J: TRBJ2-7; V: TRBV12-3/TRBV12-4; length: 14; CDR3: CASSLAGGPEEQYF
J: TRBJ1-1; V: TRBV6-5; length: 11; CDR3: CASSAGTKAFF
J: TRBJ2-2; V: TRBV20-1; length: 15; CDR3: CSADTGEIGTGELFF
J: TRBJ1-1; V: TRBV7-9; length: 13; CDR3: CASSKIQFTEAFF
J: TRBJ2-5; V: TRBV28; length: 14; CDR3: CASGRELGRETQYF
J: TRBJ2-7; V: TRBV11-2; length: 16; CDR3: CASSLAPTGYLYEQYF
J: TRBJ2-7; V: TRBV11-2; length: 16; CDR3: CASSPQGAWDLYEQYF
J: TRBJ2-2; V: TRBV5-1; length: 15; CDR3: CASTTMTGNTGELFF
J: TRBJ2-7; V: TRBV5-1; length: 15; CDR3: CASSPILLGYYEQYF
J: TRBJ1-5; V: TRBV7-7; length: 16; CDR3: CASSLVKGYSNQPQHF
J: TRBJ2-1; V: TRBV2; length: 14; CDR3: CASNWGDSRDEQFF
J: TRBJ1-1; V: TRBV6-6; length: 14; CDR3: CASRSRAEDTEAFF
J: TRBJ2-5; V: TRBV2; length: 17; CDR3: CASPGVAGLAGVETQYF
J: TRBJ2-1; V: TRBV28; length: 16; CDR3: CASSLMAGGAYNEQFF
J: TRBJ2-1; V: TRBV24-1; length: 14; CDR3: CATGRSSGRDEQFF
J: TRBJ2-5; V: TRBV12-3/TRBV12-4; length: 14; CDR3: CASSSDGLQETQYF
J: TRBJ2-2; V: TRBV6-4; length: 13; CDR3: CASSKRDTGELFF
J: TRBJ2-1; V: TRBV21-1; length: 14; CDR3: CASSFRTGADEQFF
J: TRBJ1-5; V: TRBV4-3; length: 13; CDR3: CASSQVRAQPQHF
J: TRBJ2-3; V: TRBV20-1; length: 13; CDR3: CSAGLSAGDTQYF
J: TRBJ2-5; V: TRBV5-1; length: 13; CDR3: CASSLVRAETQYF
J: TRBJ2-1; V: TRBV4-2; length: 11; CDR3: CASRGYNEQFF
J: TRBJ1-2; V: TRBV12-3/TRBV12-4; length: 13; CDR3: CASSLQINYGYTF
J: TRBJ2-2; V: TRBV7-8; length: 17; CDR3: CASSFSGTGGNTGELFF
J: TRBJ2-3; V: TRBV11-3; length: 15; CDR3: CASSLAGKYTDTQYF
J: TRBJ2-5; V: TRBV18; length: 13; CDR3: CASSASQRETQYF
J: TRBJ2-5; V: TRBV7-2; length: 15; CDR3: CASSSMGQGGETQYF
J: TRBJ2-2; V: TRBV15; length: 16; CDR3: CATDRDSGQHTGELFF
J: TRBJ2-1; V: TRBV7-2; length: 16; CDR3: CASSTRTSEVRNEQFF
J: TRBJ1-2; V: TRBV6-1; length: 14; CDR3: CASSADVYGGGYTF
J: TRBJ1-1; V: TRBV12-3/TRBV12-4; length: 14; CDR3: CASSLMGQGTEAFF
J: TRBJ2-1; V: TRBV6-2/TRBV6-3; length: 12; CDR3: CASSQNRRTQFF
J: TRBJ2-1; V: TRBV5-1; length: 16; CDR3: CASSGGPTSGYNEQFF
J: TRBJ2-6; V: TRBV18; length: 15; CDR3: CASSPQGTVGNVLTF
J: TRBJ1-2; V: TRBV18; length: 14; CDR3: CASSPGQEGYGYTF
J: TRBJ1-2; V: TRBV18; length: 16; CDR3: CASSSNPGQTIYGYTF
J: TRBJ1-3; V: TRBV4-1; length: 12; CDR3: CASSQGGNTIYF
J: TRBJ1-4; V: TRBV12-3/TRBV12-4; length: 12; CDR3: CASSRQARELFF
J: TRBJ2-2; V: TRBV5-1; length: 16; CDR3: CASSLVAGAPTGELFF
J: TRBJ1-1; V: TRBV20-1; length: 11; CDR3: CSALGAIEAFF
J: TRBJ2-2; V: TRBV11-2; length: 15; CDR3: CASSLDPGFTGELFF
J: TRBJ2-7; V: TRBV4-3; length: 15; CDR3: CASSQGRAGHYEQYF
J: TRBJ2-3; V: TRBV3-1; length: 14; CDR3: CASSAGTSTDTQYF